This TCR beta chain derives from a study of T cells in Graves' hyperthyroidism and ophthalmopathy. Study-wide findings and caveats: Most expanded thyroid clonotypes above 0.001 recurred in blood.

TCR beta CDR3 region amplification was performed from RNA transcripts. HTBI primers drove first-round RT-PCR of the TCR CDR3. TCRdb reanalysed the multiplex PCR reads using MiXCR and keeps one entry per CDR3 protein. The repertoire consists of hundreds of thousands of distinct CDR3 sequences, with around 15% occurring once and the leading ten covering around 9.6%. PBMCs were sourced from 9 to 10 ml fresh peripheral blood. CDR3 length: 17 residues. V gave up 4 bases and J gave up 5 bases; unmatched junction bases: 11. The germline CDR1 and CDR2 sequences are MDHEN and SYDVKM. This clonotype has at least ten counts. Its cognate antigen is unknown.

The chain links TRBV28 to TRBJ2-3; 11 bases agree with TRBD2. The TCR sequence derives from a woman aged 18-35 years with Graves' hyperthyroidism. The sample taken for sequencing was blood. The CDR3 nucleotides are TGTGCCAGCAGTTCCCTACTAGCGGGAGTGCCGGGAGATACGCAGTATTTT. It codes for CASSSLLAGVPGDTQYF.